The clone carrying this TCR beta chain was seen a few times. Its specificity is not known. This sample is drawn from a study of identical twins. Study outcomes and limitations: Twins showed weaker excess sharing in their beta out-of-frame sequences. A partial confounding effect on zero-insertion analyses could come from invariant MAIT and iNKT cells.

Per germline, CDR1 DFQATT and CDR2 SNEGSKA (reference sequence). Trimming pared 0 bases from V and 5 bases from J, leaving 16 bases between. CDR3 length: 15 amino acids. Template switching added a universal primer site; cDNA carried unique molecular identifiers. TCRdb reprocessed the 5' RACE reads via MiXCR and lists one record per CDR3 protein. The sample lists 300,000 to 350,000 distinct CDR3 sequences, more than 9% occurring once. The data also belong to a second study, concerning yellow fever vaccine responses in identical twins. From that paper: Twins reportedly showed a vaccine T cell response that seemed partly convergent and partly personalized.

Sequences were obtained from CD8+ T cells sorted from blood. V is TRBV20-1 and J is TRBJ2-5; D is possibly TRBD1 (5 bases). This TCR was sampled from a woman in her late teens or twenties in good health. The CDR3 DNA is TGCAGTGCTAGAGATATCGTCAGGGTCGTGGAGACCCAGTACTTC. Encoded protein: CSARDIVRVVETQYF.